Below, one T cell receptor (beta chain) is given with its context. Its antigen is currently unknown. The data were taken from a study of shared clonotypes between healthy human individuals. About the study: Samples came from a couple of female and three male donors aged 18 to 49.

Study results and limitations: Only a few donors were included, so the genetic and exposure-history diversity represented was limited.

Naive CD8 cells, CD45RO-negative and positively selected for CCR7, excluded terminally differentiated effector memory CD45RA+ cells. V lost 7 bases to trimming and J lost 0 bases, with 15 bases between them. CDR3 length: 16 residues. The germline V gene encodes CDR1 ENHRY and CDR2 SYGVKD. TCRdb's copy holds only in-frame clones and misses some; the assay was immunoSEQ multiplex PCR. The repertoire holds approximately 740,000 clones, with 80% to 95% as singletons. Sequencing was performed on naive CD8+ T cells sorted from blood. This sequence joins TRBV10-3 and TRBJ2-2; D is uncertain. The receptor's source is a man aged 25 to 40 in good health. The CDR3 DNA reads TGTGCCATCAAAATGACCGCCAATGCGAACACCGGGGAGCTGTTTTTT. This gives the protein CAIKMTANANTGELFF.